This T cell receptor (beta chain) was observed in a study of graft-versus-host responses after intestinal transplantation. Background on the study: Uniformly, recipients were administered anti-thymocyte globulin induction with subsequent tacrolimus and steroids for roughly three years. Study-wide results and limits: Peak circulating GvH clone levels were associated with early post-transplant HvG declines. High graft-versus-host to host-versus-graft clonal ratios were found in allografts of patients who had graft-donor T cell macrochimerism. Investigators detected GvH clones in recipient marrow, with some emerging earlier in ileum or blood.

Assay used: immunoSEQ multiplex PCR; TCRdb lists only in-frame clones, some missing. The profile shows some 45,000 clones, less than 95% of them singletons. As to this clone: Its cognate antigen is unknown.

There are 14 residues in the CDR3. Germline V CDR1 and CDR2: SGHTA, FQGNSA. V shed 3 bases and J shed 2 bases, with 9 bases lying between them. This clonotype was obtained from a human patient who received an intestinal transplant, so some T cells may come from the graft donor. The V and J genes are TRBV7-2 and TRBJ2-3, with D unresolved. Specimen: PBMCs, collected 335 days after intestinal transplant. CDR3 loop: CASSFGDSTDTQYF. The CDR3 region has the DNA TGTGCCAGCAGCTTTGGGGATTCCACAGATACGCAGTATTTT.